The following is a T cell receptor (beta chain) sequence with its context. The antigen is not known. This CDR3 has 14 residues. Germline V CDR1 and CDR2: SGHKS, YYEKEE (reference sequence). Trimming pared 3 bases from V and 6 bases from J, leaving 12 bases between. Sequencing was performed with immunoSEQ multiplex PCR; in TCRdb, only in-frame clones are kept and a portion is missing. The table records about 160,000 clones, 94% of them present only once. These data originate in a study of T cell responses to AZD1222 COVID-19 vaccine. Study-level information: Pooling was applied to second doses at about 4 or about 12 weeks.

Study-wide points: When two AZD1222 doses had been given, Spike-specific TCR breadth and depth rose.

The specimen comprised peripheral blood, sampled on day 0 of AZD1222 vaccination. This clonotype originated in an adult in good health. The chain joins TRBV5-5 to TRBJ2-2; D is possibly TRBD1 (6 bases). The CDR3 reads CASSSGQLSGELFF. Written as DNA, the CDR3 is TGTGCCAGCAGCTCCGGACAGTTATCCGGGGAGCTGTTTTTT.